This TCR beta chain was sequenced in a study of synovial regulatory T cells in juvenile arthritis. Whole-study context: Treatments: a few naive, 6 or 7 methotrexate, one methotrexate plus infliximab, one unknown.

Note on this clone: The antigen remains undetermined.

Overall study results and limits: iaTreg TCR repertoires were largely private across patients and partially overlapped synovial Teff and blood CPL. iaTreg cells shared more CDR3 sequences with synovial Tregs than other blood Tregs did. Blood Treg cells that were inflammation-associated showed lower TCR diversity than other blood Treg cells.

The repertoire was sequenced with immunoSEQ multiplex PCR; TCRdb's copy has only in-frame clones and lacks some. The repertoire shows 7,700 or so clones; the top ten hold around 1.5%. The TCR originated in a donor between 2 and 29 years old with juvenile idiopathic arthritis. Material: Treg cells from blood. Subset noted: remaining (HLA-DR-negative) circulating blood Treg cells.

CDR3: CASSPPLSPTYEQYF. The V gene is TRBV28, the J gene TRBJ2-7; the D call of TRBD2 rests on TCRdb alone, since no DNA is present to check it. The CDR3 is 15 amino acids. There is no recorded DNA. Germline-derived CDR1 and CDR2 are MDHEN and SYDVKM.